A single sample gave rise to the 18 T cell receptor beta chains below, sequenced in a study of CD8 T cells in Susac syndrome. Random hexamers primed reverse transcription of about 0.5 to 1 ug RNA. In TCRdb, the immunoSEQ multiplex PCR reads were re-called with MiXCR into one record per CDR3 protein. The sample holds approximately 280,000 distinct CDR3 sequences, 85% seen once. Sequencing was carried out using CD8+ T cells from PBMCs. The receptors were gathered from a human donor with multiple sclerosis.

CDR3: CAISRDFSPTDTQYF. The CDR3 nucleotides read TGTGCCATCAGCCGGGACTTTTCCCCCACAGATACGCAGTATTTT. The chain couples TRBV10-3 to TRBJ2-3, with D tentatively TRBD2 (6 bases). The CDR3 loop spans 15 amino acids. CDR1 is ENHRY and CDR2 is SYGVKD in the germline V gene. Trimming stripped 6 bases from V and 2 bases from J, with 15 bases between.

The rearrangement joins TRBV12-3 or TRBV12-4 to TRBJ2-6, with D perhaps TRBD2 (6 bases). V was cut by 10 bases and J by 0 bases, with 16 bases left in between. The CDR3 is 16 residues long. This chain's CDR3 is CAISPGTLSGANVLTF. The CDR3 DNA is TGTGCCATCTCCCCAGGGACTCTCTCTGGGGCCAACGTCCTGACTTTC.

The chain recombines TRBV30 with TRBJ1-4, with D perhaps TRBD1 (5 bases). The CDR3 spans 16 residues. Germline CDR1 GTSNPN, CDR2 SVGIG (reference sequence). V shed 2 bases and J shed 7 bases, with 20 bases lying between them. The CDR3 region is CAWSPLGGRWGEKLFF. The CDR3 DNA reads TGTGCCTGGAGTCCCCTCGGGGGGAGATGGGGTGAAAAACTGTTTTTT.

This chain joins TRBV3-1 and TRBJ2-1; 16 bases line up with TRBD2. CDR3 length: 18 amino acids. Germline CDR1 and CDR2: LGHDT and YNNKEL (reference sequence). The J segment lost 5 bases and the V segment lost 0 bases, leaving 4 bases of the junction unmatched. CDR3 in amino acids: CASSQEGLAGGKNNEQFF. CDR3 sequence (DNA): TGTGCCAGCAGCCAAGAGGGACTAGCGGGAGGGAAAAACAATGAGCAGTTCTTC.

A single count supports this clonotype. This chain uses TRBV7-9 with TRBJ2-5, with D possibly matching TRBD1 (6 bases). CDR1 and CDR2 from the germline V gene are SEHNR and FQNEAQ (reference sequence). The CDR3 length is 14 residues. V lost 5 bases to trimming and J lost 2 bases, with 12 bases between them. Written as DNA, the CDR3 is TGTGCCAGCAGCCTCCGTGGACAGCAAGAGACCCAGTACTTC. This sequence encodes CASSLRGQQETQYF.

This clonotype was detected a few times. The genes are TRBV7-6 and TRBJ2-6, with 9 bases that match TRBD2. The V gene end was trimmed by 4 bases and the J gene end by 1 base; junction bases not matched to a gene: 8. This CDR3 has 18 residues. Germline V lookup: CDR1 SGHVS, CDR2 FNYEAQ. The CDR3 reads CASSSLAGEWSGANVLTF. In nucleotides, the CDR3 is TGTGCCAGCAGCTCCTTAGCGGGAGAATGGTCTGGGGCCAACGTCCTGACTTTC.

This chain connects TRBV9 to TRBJ2-1; D possibly corresponds to TRBD2 (6 bases). The CDR3 runs 16 residues. The germline gives CDR1 SGDLS, CDR2 YYNGEE. V lost 0 bases and J 7 bases, leaving 17 bases between the germline ends. The CDR3 loop is CASSVDWGGNENEQFF. In DNA form, the CDR3 reads TGTGCCAGCAGCGTAGATTGGGGCGGGAACGAGAATGAGCAGTTCTTC.

The CDR3 DNA reads TGTGCCAGCAGCCCCGAGGGACTAGCGGGAGCGGACCCCTCCTACAATGAGCAGTTCTTC. Translating it yields CASSPEGLAGADPSYNEQFF. V is TRBV13 and J is TRBJ2-1, with 14 bases identical to TRBD2. CDR1 is PRHDT and CDR2 is FYEKMQ in the germline V gene (reference sequence). This CDR3 spans 20 amino acids. The ends lost 5 bases at V and 0 bases at J; junction bases unmatched: 12.

CDR3 residues: CASSFAGPLYEQYF. The CDR3 DNA reads as TGTGCCAGCAGTTTTGCCGGACCACTCTACGAGCAGTACTTC. This rearrangement joins TRBV12-3 or TRBV12-4 to TRBJ2-7; no clear D gene. V lost 3 bases, J lost 3 bases, and 12 bases lay in between. This CDR3 region has 14 residues.

The CDR3 sequence is CASSQDWGGGRTDTQYF. The CDR3 DNA is TGCGCCAGCAGCCAAGATTGGGGGGGAGGCCGAACAGATACGCAGTATTTT. V gene TRBV4-1 combines with J gene TRBJ2-3; 7 bases align to TRBD2. The germline gives CDR1 MGHRA, CDR2 YSYEKL. This CDR3 comprises 17 residues. V was clipped by 0 bases and J by 3 bases; unmatched bases: 9.

This sequence joins TRBV28 and TRBJ1-4, with TRBD1 matching over 7 bases. This CDR3 spans 15 amino acids. CDR1 is MDHEN, CDR2 SYDVKM, per germline. V lost 2 bases, J lost 7 bases, and 7 bases stayed unmatched. CDR3 amino acids: CASSLTDRVIEKLFF. The DNA for the CDR3 is TGTGCCAGCAGTTTAACTGACAGGGTAATTGAAAAACTGTTTTTT.

This clonotype was observed a handful of times. The rearrangement uses TRBV7-9 and TRBJ2-1; 8 bases agree with TRBD1. The CDR3 loop spans 12 amino acids. V shed 4 bases and J 8 bases; nucleotides not matched to a gene: 1. From germline, CDR1 is SEHNR and CDR2 FQNEAQ (reference sequence). The CDR3 nucleotides read TGTGCCAGCAGCTGGGGACAGGATGAGCAGTTCTTC. Its translation is CASSWGQDEQFF.

The V call is TRBV25-1, the J call TRBJ2-5; 9 nucleotides line up with TRBD2. The germline CDR1 and CDR2 sequences are MGHDK and SYGVNS. V shed 2 bases, J shed 4 bases, and the junction held 14 bases outside the gene matches. The CDR3 is 18 amino acids. For the CDR3, the DNA is TGTGCCAGCAGTGAACGTCAGCTAGCGGGAAGCAGGGGAGAGACCCAGTACTTC. This gives the protein CASSERQLAGSRGETQYF.

The chain combines TRBV27 with TRBJ2-4, with D perhaps TRBD1 (5 bases). This CDR3 has 16 amino acids. Germline V CDR1 and CDR2: MNHEY, SMNVEV (reference sequence). Trimming shortened V by 2 bases and J by 2 bases, and 13 bases separated the two germline ends. DNA of the CDR3: TGTGCCAGCAGTTTAGGAAATTGGGGCCCCAAAAACATTCAGTACTTC. Protein: CASSLGNWGPKNIQYF.

This chain uses TRBV9 with TRBJ2-1; 12 positions match TRBD2. The J segment lost 6 bases and the V segment lost 7 bases, leaving 8 bases of the junction unmatched. CDR1 is SGDLS, CDR2 YYNGEE, per germline. This CDR3 comprises 15 residues. CDR3 sequence: CASGGLAGTTNEQFF. CDR3 nucleotide sequence: TGTGCCAGCGGGGGACTAGCGGGTACTACCAATGAGCAGTTCTTC. The full variable domain, its missing parts supplied by reference TRBV9 and TRBJ2-1, is DSGVTQTPKHLITATGQRVTLRCSPRSGDLSVYWYQQSLDQGLQFLIQYYNGEERAKGNILERFSAQQFPDLHSELNLSSLELGDSALYFCASGGLAGTTNEQFFGPGTRLTVL.

J is TRBJ1-3 and V is TRBV5-1; D is unresolved. The CDR3 runs to 16 residues. Germline V gene data show CDR1 as SGHRS and CDR2 as YFSETQ. V was pared by 0 bases and J by 0 bases, with 10 bases between. The CDR3 DNA reads as TGCGCCAGCAGCTTGGACAAGAGCCTCTCTGGAAACACCATATATTTT. Amino acids: CASSLDKSLSGNTIYF.

The gene calls are TRBV5-1 and TRBJ2-7, with D possibly being TRBD2 (6 bases). There are 15 residues in the CDR3. V dropped 3 bases and J dropped 4 bases, with 17 bases sitting between them. Per the germline V gene, CDR1 is SGHRS and CDR2 is YFSETQ. CDR3 sequence reads: CASSYRTKDLYEQYF. CDR3 coding DNA: TGCGCCAGCAGCTACCGGACTAAAGATCTTTACGAGCAGTACTTC.

V usage is TRBV27 and J usage is TRBJ1-2, with 7 bases that match TRBD1. CDR1 and CDR2 (germline): MNHEY, SMNVEV (reference sequence). The CDR3 spans 14 residues. The trim removed 4 bases at V and 4 bases at J, leaving 6 bases unmatched. CDR3 region: CASSYGGGAYGYTF. The CDR3 DNA reads as TGTGCCAGCAGTTACGGAGGGGGCGCCTATGGCTACACCTTC.